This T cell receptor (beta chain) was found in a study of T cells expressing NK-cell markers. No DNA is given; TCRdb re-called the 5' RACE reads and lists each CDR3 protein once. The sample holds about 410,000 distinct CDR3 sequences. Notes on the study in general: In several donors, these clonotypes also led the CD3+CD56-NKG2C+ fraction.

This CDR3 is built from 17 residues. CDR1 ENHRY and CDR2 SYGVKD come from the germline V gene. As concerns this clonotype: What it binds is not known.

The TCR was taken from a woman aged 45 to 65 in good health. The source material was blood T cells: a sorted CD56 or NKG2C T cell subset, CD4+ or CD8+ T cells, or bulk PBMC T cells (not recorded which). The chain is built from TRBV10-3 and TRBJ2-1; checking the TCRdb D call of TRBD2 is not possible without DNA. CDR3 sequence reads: CAISVGTSGSYDNEQFF.